This TCR beta chain comes out of a study of T cell clonality in common variable immunodeficiency. Findings of the study overall: Common variable immunodeficiency TCR beta sequences reportedly had fewer deletions and N-nucleotide insertions.

Both groups were predominantly of Caucasian heritage. Replacement immunoglobulin had been given to every CVID subject for at least one year. Blood came from CVID subjects not ill and not taking immunomodulatory or immunosuppressive medication. TCRdb's table, derived via immunoSEQ multiplex PCR, lists solely in-frame clones and lacks some. This sample carries around 25,000 clones, none of them present only once. J lost 2 bases, V lost 0 bases, and 0 bases had no gene match. Per germline, CDR1 SGHDT and CDR2 YYEEEE. This CDR3 contains 14 residues. This clone showed up many times. The antigen is unknown. The CDR3 end lies 3 residues beyond the end of the read and is filled in from the germline J gene.

This clonotype originated in a human donor with common variable immunodeficiency. This chain links TRBV5-6 with TRBJ1-2, with 8 positions matching TRBD1. Sequencing input: peripheral blood mononuclear cells. The DNA read from the CDR3 is TGTGCCAGCAGCTTGGGGGACAGGAACTATGGC. Protein product: CASSLGDRNYG. The full-length CDR3 reads as CASSLGDRNYGYTF.